This T cell receptor (beta chain) stems from a study of shared clonotypes between healthy human individuals. About the research overall: The donor group consisted of two women and a few men, aged 18 to 49. Per-donor plates numbered three CD4 naive, three CD4 memory, two CD8 naive and one CD8 memory.

Worth noting for this clone: As yet, its antigen is unknown.

General observations from the study: Only blood underwent sampling, and tissue repertoires likely differ.

Positive CCR7 selection of CD45RO-negative cells yielded the naive CD8 cells, and terminally differentiated effector memory CD45RA+ cells were excluded. Only Caucasian adults living in Nashville, Tennessee served as donors. The table came from immunoSEQ multiplex PCR; TCRdb's copy has only in-frame clones and leaves some out. The sample holds about 2 million clones, about 95% seen once. Germline values: CDR1 MDHEN, CDR2 SYDVKM. The CDR3 has 16 amino acids. Trimming cost V 5 bases and J 3 bases, with 16 bases left between them. Material for sequencing was naive CD8+ T cells sorted from blood. The clonotype was recovered from a man aged 18 to 29 in good health. V is TRBV28 and J is TRBJ2-2; D might be TRBD1 (6 bases). CDR3 loop: CASSQVAGDDTGELFF. In nucleotides, the CDR3 is TGTGCCAGCAGTCAAGTCGCAGGGGATGACACCGGGGAGCTGTTTTTT.